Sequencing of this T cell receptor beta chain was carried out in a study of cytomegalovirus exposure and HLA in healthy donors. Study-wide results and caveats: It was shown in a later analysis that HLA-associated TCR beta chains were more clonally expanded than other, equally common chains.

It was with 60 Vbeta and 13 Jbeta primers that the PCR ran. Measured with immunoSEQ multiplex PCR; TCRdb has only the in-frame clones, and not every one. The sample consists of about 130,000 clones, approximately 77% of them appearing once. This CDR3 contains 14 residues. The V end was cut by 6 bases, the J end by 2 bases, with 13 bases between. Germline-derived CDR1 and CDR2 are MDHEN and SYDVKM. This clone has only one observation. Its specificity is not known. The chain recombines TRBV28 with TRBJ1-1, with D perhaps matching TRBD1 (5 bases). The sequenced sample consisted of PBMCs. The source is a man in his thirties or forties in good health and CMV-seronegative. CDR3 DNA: TGTGCCAGCAGCACCCAGACAGTCAACACTGAAGCTTTCTTT. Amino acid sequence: CASSTQTVNTEAFF.